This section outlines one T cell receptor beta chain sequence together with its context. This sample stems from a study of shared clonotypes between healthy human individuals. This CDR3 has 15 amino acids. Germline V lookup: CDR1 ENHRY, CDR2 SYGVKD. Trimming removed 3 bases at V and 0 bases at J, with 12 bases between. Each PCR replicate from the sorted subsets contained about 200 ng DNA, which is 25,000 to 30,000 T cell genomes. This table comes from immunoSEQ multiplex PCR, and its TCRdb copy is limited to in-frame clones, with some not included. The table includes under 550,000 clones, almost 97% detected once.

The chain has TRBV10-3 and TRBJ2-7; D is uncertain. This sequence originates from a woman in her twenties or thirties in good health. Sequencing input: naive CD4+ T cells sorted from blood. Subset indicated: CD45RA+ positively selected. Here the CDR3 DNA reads TGTGCCATCAGTGAAACTGGGGAAGGCTCCTACGAGCAGTACTTC. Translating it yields CAISETGEGSYEQYF.